This paragraph reports one TCR beta chain. This clonotype occurred many times. The specificity of this receptor is unknown. No much larger clone is present one base from it, and per-base qualities are unavailable. The sample comes from a study of T cells after yellow fever vaccination (dated by TCRdb to about 2019). Notes on the research overall: The SMART-Seq v4 Ultra Low Input RNA kit was used to prepare libraries from fractions with low cell numbers. Bulk TCR alpha and beta repertoires were sequenced longitudinally to track T-cell clones before and after primary and booster YFV17D yellow fever vaccination. Two healthy male donors made up the cohort, one aged 18 to 29 years and the other aged 30 to 39 years. Bulk PBMC replicates and cell subsets were isolated from blood drawn at multiple timepoints before and after both primary and secondary immunization.

TCR cDNA was synthesized by 5'RACE template switching, which introduced a universal primer site and unique molecular identifiers. cDNA synthesis was primed from both the TCR alpha and TCR beta constant segments. Library amplification involved two PCR steps, and the second step added sample barcodes and sequencing adapters. Sequencing of libraries was performed on Illumina HiSeq 2500 (2x100 bp) or NovaSeq (2x150 bp). On the study's bioinformatics: Demultiplexing of reads and collapsing into UMI consensus sequences were performed with MIGEC, and V(D)J alignment was carried out with MiXCR. Using edgeR on replicate PBMC samples, clonotypes were called vaccine-responding if FDR was below 0.01 and the log2 fold change was above 5 up to day 15. Each bulk clonotype was labeled CD4 or CD8 based on which sequenced repertoire, CD4 or CD8, contained the clonotype at higher abundance. TCRdb reanalyzed the raw reads on its own, using fastp at Q25 for trimming and MiXCR for clone calling, and kept in-frame beta chains. Every distinct CDR3 protein forms one entry, paired with its most common genes and DNA. The V and J calls shown here were made by TCRdb, not taken from the authors' results. The sample profile shows some 110,000 distinct CDR3 sequences; approximately 7.1% of them were found once. The top ten clones comprise 2.7% of the sample.

General study outcomes and caveats: Most clones expanded after primary vaccination (96% of CD4 and over 80% of CD8) were re-detected after the booster, suggesting that broad memory maintenance occurred. The secondary T-cell response was weaker than the primary response but faster, peaking on day 5 instead of day 15. A small share of clonotypes occurred in both CD4 and CD8 compartments, likely arising from convergent recombination. FACS-sorted repertoires could contain abundant contaminating clonotypes from the bulk population, so computational filtering was required. Only two donors were included in the study, so the extent to which the findings can be generalized is limited.

The intended sense of this specimen's treatment or condition label: live attenuated yellow fever vaccine strain. PBMCs were isolated from peripheral blood using a standard Ficoll-Paque protocol. CD4 and CD8 T-cell fractions were isolated with Dynabeads CD4 and CD8 positive selection kits. TriZol was used to extract RNA from bulk PBMCs, from CD4 and CD8 fractions, and from dextramer-positive and dextramer-negative fractions. This TCR derives from a young man who received the YFV17D yellow fever vaccine. This sample comprised CD4+ T cells sorted from PBMCs, obtained about 41 days after the first yellow fever vaccination.

The CDR3 has the sequence CSARVRGGQAHLAKNIQYF. The nucleotide sequence reads TGCAGTGCTAGAGTCCGCGGGGGGCAAGCCCATCTAGCCAAAAACATTCAGTACTTC. The sequence links TRBV20-1 to TRBJ2-4; 8 middle bases align to TRBD2. The CDR3 starts with the cysteine, ends with the phenylalanine, and has 19 residues. Of all the DNA, just the CDR3 is kept, 57 bases in frame from base 1. CDR1 DFQATT and CDR2 SNEGSKA are derived from the germline V gene (reference sequence). The junction shows trimming of 1 base on V and 0 bases on J, and the gene matches do not reach 14 bases of it.